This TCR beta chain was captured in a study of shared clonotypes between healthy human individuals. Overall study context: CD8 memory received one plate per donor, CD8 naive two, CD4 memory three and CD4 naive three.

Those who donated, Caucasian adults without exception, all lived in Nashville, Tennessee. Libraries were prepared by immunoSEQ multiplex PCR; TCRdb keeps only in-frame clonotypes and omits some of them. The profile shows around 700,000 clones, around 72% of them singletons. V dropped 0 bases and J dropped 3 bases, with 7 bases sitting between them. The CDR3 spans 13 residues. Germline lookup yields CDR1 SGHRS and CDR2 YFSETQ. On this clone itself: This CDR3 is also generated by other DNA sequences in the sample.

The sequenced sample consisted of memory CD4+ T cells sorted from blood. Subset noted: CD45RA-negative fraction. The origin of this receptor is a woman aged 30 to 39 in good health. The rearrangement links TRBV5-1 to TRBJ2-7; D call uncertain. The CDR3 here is CASSLGGYYEQYF. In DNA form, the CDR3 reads TGCGCCAGCAGCTTGGGCGGTTACTACGAGCAGTACTTC.